This T cell receptor (beta chain) was sequenced for a study of blood T cell repertoires in COVID-19. Study-wide background: Sources were T cells, B-cell-depleted T cells, or PBMCs; the material itself was cDNA or gDNA.

CDR1 SGHNT and CDR2 YYREEE come from the germline V gene (reference sequence). The J segment lost 9 bases and the V segment lost 2 bases, leaving 7 bases of the junction unmatched. The CDR3 consists of 15 residues. Using immunoSEQ multiplex PCR, the repertoire was profiled, and TCRdb retains in-frame clones only, with some absent. The profile shows under 350,000 clones, around nine tenths of them singletons. Material for sequencing was peripheral blood. The clonotype comes from a man in his forties with acute or convalescent COVID-19. The chain employs TRBV5-4 and TRBJ1-6; 8 positions match TRBD1. CDR3 amino acids: CASSFGQGLSSPLHF. CDR3 nucleotides: TGTGCCAGCAGCTTTGGACAGGGCTTGAGTTCACCCCTCCACTTT.